These 32 T cell receptor beta chains were all obtained from the same sample, sequenced in a study of T cells in Graves' hyperthyroidism and ophthalmopathy. Amplification targeted TCR beta CDR3 regions from RNA transcripts. Primed by the HTBI set, a first-round RT-PCR was run on the TCR CDR3. TCRdb reanalysed the multiplex PCR reads using MiXCR and keeps one entry per CDR3 protein. The sample holds about 380,000 distinct CDR3 sequences, 18% seen once. Input material: blood. These receptor sequences come from a man in his late teens or twenties with Graves' ophthalmopathy.

J is TRBJ2-5 and V is TRBV12-3 or TRBV12-4; 10 nucleotides line up with TRBD1. The V gene end was trimmed by 4 bases and the J gene end by 5 bases; junction bases not matched to a gene: 7. The CDR3 totals 15 residues. This CDR3 is CASSSTGGSMETQYF. The CDR3 DNA sequence: TGTGCCAGCAGTTCGACAGGGGGCTCAATGGAGACCCAGTACTTC.

This clonotype was seen many times. V and J are TRBV2 and TRBJ2-3, with 9 bases lining up with TRBD2. CDR1 is SNHLY, CDR2 FYNNEI, per germline. Losses at the gene ends were 4 bases for V and 0 bases for J; bases not matched to a gene: 5. This CDR3 is built from 16 residues. The CDR3 DNA reads TGTGCCAGCAGTGCGGGCAGCGGGGGGAGCACAGATACGCAGTATTTT. Its translation: CASSAGSGGSTDTQYF. Combining the CDR3 with reference TRBV2 and TRBJ2-3 gives the whole variable domain EPEVTQTPSHQVTQMGQEVILRCVPISNHLYFYWYRQILGQKVEFLVSFYNNEISEKSEIFDDQFSVERPDGSNFTLKIRSTKLEDSAMYFCASSAGSGGSTDTQYFGPGTRLTVL.

This clonotype has a count of ten or more. The rearrangement uses TRBV18 and TRBJ2-5; possibly TRBD1 for D (5 bases). Germline V lookup: CDR1 KGHSH, CDR2 LQKENI. CDR3 length: 14 residues. V gave up 4 bases and J gave up 7 bases, with 16 bases separating them. CDR3 DNA sequence: TGTGCCAGCTCACAAACAGGCAGCTCTACGACCCAGTACTTC. Translating gives CASSQTGSSTTQYF.

In this sample, this clonotype turned up many times. The chain is built from TRBV7-2 and TRBJ2-7; 9 positions agree with TRBD1. V was pared by 8 bases and J by 5 bases, with 10 bases of the junction left unmatched. Germline lookup yields CDR1 SGHTA and CDR2 FQGNSA. This CDR3 is 14 amino acids long. The CDR3 coding sequence is TGTGCCAGCGTCCCGGGACAGGGTAAGGACGAGCAGTACTTC. Its protein product is CASVPGQGKDEQYF.

This clonotype was counted between two and nine times. The CDR3 DNA reads TGCGCCAGCAGAAAAACAGGGCAGGGAAGGACCGGGGAGCTGTTTTTT. Its translation: CASRKTGQGRTGELFF. The rearrangement uses TRBV5-1 and TRBJ2-2; D might be TRBD1 (6 bases). The CDR3 has 16 amino acids. The V end was cut by 5 bases, the J end by 5 bases, with 19 bases between. Germline V gene data show CDR1 as SGHRS and CDR2 as YFSETQ. The complete variable domain, with remaining parts taken from reference TRBV5-1 and TRBJ2-2, reads KAGVTQTPRYLIKTRGQQVTLSCSPISGHRSVSWYQQTPGQGLQFLFEYFSETQRNKGNFPGRFSGRQFSNSRSEMNVSTLELGDSALYLCASRKTGQGRTGELFFGEGSRLTVL.

This clonotype was counted many times. The rearrangement joins TRBV6-1 to TRBJ2-7; TRBD1 agrees at 8 bases. The germline V gene has CDR1 MNHNS and CDR2 SASEGT. Trimming removed 1 base from V and 5 bases from J; junction bases left unmatched: 4. The CDR3 is 14 amino acids. The CDR3 coding sequence is TGTGCCAGCAGTGAAGGGACAGGGACAGACGAGCAGTACTTC. This codes for CASSEGTGTDEQYF.

The V and J genes are TRBV24-1 and TRBJ1-5; D call uncertain. Germline CDR1 reads KGHDR; CDR2 reads SFDVKD. CDR3 length: 15 amino acids. V shed 1 base and J shed 3 bases, with 9 bases lying between them. The CDR3 sequence is CATSDFASSNQPQHF. In DNA, the CDR3 is TGTGCCACCAGTGATTTTGCTAGCTCCAATCAGCCCCAGCATTTT.

Only a few counts were recorded for this clonotype. This chain uses TRBV20-1 with TRBJ2-3, with 10 bases aligning to TRBD2. Per germline, CDR1 DFQATT and CDR2 SNEGSKA (reference sequence). The CDR3 loop spans 13 amino acids. The V segment lost 7 bases and the J segment 0 bases; nucleotides outside the gene matches: 1. CDR3 protein: CSGLAGSTDTQYF. CDR3 in DNA: TGCAGTGGACTAGCGGGTAGCACAGATACGCAGTATTTT.

This clonotype was picked up many times. V and J are TRBV28 and TRBJ1-2; no clear D gene. The CDR3 runs 12 residues. V gave up 4 bases and J gave up 8 bases, with 11 bases separating them. The germline CDR1 and CDR2 sequences are MDHEN and SYDVKM. In nucleotides, the CDR3 is TGTGCCAGCAGTTATGGGGAAATGGGCTACACCTTC. Protein: CASSYGEMGYTF.

This clonotype turned up a few times. The chain couples TRBV6-2 or TRBV6-3 to TRBJ2-7, with D unresolved. V was shortened by 9 bases and J by 4 bases, with 13 bases between the two germline ends. Looked up from germline, CDR1 is MNHEY and CDR2 is SVGEGT. The CDR3 length is 12 residues. CDR3 sequence reads: CASRWQAYEQYF. CDR3 sequence (DNA): TGTGCCAGTCGGTGGCAGGCGTACGAGCAGTACTTC.

This clonotype has a count of ten or more. J is TRBJ1-1 and V is TRBV14; the D is unclear. Per the germline V gene, CDR1 is SGHDN and CDR2 is FVKESK. Between the trimmed V and J ends, which lost 2 bases and 1 base, there was a span of 8 bases. The length of the CDR3 is 14 residues. The CDR3 is CASSQNRGNTEAFF. CDR3 DNA sequence: TGTGCCAGCAGCCAAAACCGGGGGAACACTGAAGCTTTCTTT.

This clonotype occurred many times. The chain joins TRBV2 to TRBJ2-3, with TRBD2 identical over 8 bases. CDR3 size: 15 residues. Per germline, CDR1 SNHLY and CDR2 FYNNEI. With V trimmed by 8 bases and J by 3 bases, 10 bases remained unmatched. In DNA form, the CDR3 reads TGTGCCAGCCCCCGCGGCGGGGGGTGGACAGATACGCAGTATTTT. Amino acid sequence: CASPRGGGWTDTQYF.

CDR3 coding DNA: TGTGCCAGCAGCCCTCCTGGTACTACAGCCAAAAACATTCAGTACTTC. Its protein is CASSPPGTTAKNIQYF. This rearrangement joins TRBV28 to TRBJ2-4; D gene ambiguous. Germline V gives CDR1 MDHEN, CDR2 SYDVKM. CDR3 length equals 16 residues. V was shortened by 6 bases and J by 0 bases, with 15 bases between the two germline ends.

The chain is built from TRBV30 and TRBJ1-2; no firm D call. Germline CDR1 GTSNPN, CDR2 SVGIG (reference sequence). The CDR3 covers 17 residues. Trimming stripped 4 bases from V and 1 base from J, with 22 bases between. The CDR3 DNA is TGTGCCTGGACCTTCATTCAAGGATCTCCTGATAACTATGGCTACACCTTC. Its translation: CAWTFIQGSPDNYGYTF.

The chain is built from TRBV7-6 and TRBJ1-4; D may be TRBD1 (5 bases). Germline V gene lookup returns CDR1 SGHVS and CDR2 FNYEAQ. This CDR3 contains 17 residues. Trimming stripped 1 base from V and 0 bases from J, with 12 bases between. The CDR3 protein is CASSLGGAVATNEKLFF. The CDR3 DNA reads as TGTGCCAGCAGCTTAGGAGGGGCAGTAGCAACTAATGAAAAACTGTTTTTT.

There are a few counts of this clonotype. The rearrangement links TRBV9 to TRBJ2-5; the D is unclear. CDR3 length equals 15 residues. Germline V gives CDR1 SGDLS, CDR2 YYNGEE. Trimming pared 0 bases from V and 1 base from J, leaving 10 bases between. DNA of the CDR3: TGTGCCAGCAGCGTAGGGGGAATTCCCCAAGAGACCCAGTACTTC. It specifies CASSVGGIPQETQYF.

This clonotype has ten or more counts. The J gene is TRBJ1-5, the V gene TRBV12-3 or TRBV12-4, with TRBD1 matching 7 bases. The ends lost 6 bases at V and 0 bases at J; junction bases unmatched: 8. CDR3 length: 16 amino acids. CDR3 sequence reads: CASSWGQTNSNQPQHF. The CDR3 DNA sequence: TGTGCCAGCAGCTGGGGACAGACCAATAGCAATCAGCCCCAGCATTTT.

This clonotype showed up just a few times. CDR3 protein: CASSLDGDQETQYF. CDR3 DNA: TGTGCCAGCAGCTTGGACGGGGACCAAGAGACCCAGTACTTC. The chain has TRBV5-4 and TRBJ2-5, with D possibly matching TRBD2 (5 bases). The V gene's germline CDR1 is SGHNT and CDR2 YYREEE (reference sequence). The CDR3 loop spans 14 amino acids. The ends were cut back, 0 bases at V and 0 bases at J, with 6 bases in the middle. Based on the CDR3 plus reference TRBV5-4 and TRBJ2-5, the full variable domain is ETGVTQSPTHLIKTRGQQVTLRCSSQSGHNTVSWYQQALGQGPQFIFQYYREEENGRGNFPPRFSGLQFPNYSSELNVNALELDDSALYLCASSLDGDQETQYFGPGTRLLVL.

This clonotype was seen repeatedly, ten times or more. The chain recombines TRBV20-1 with TRBJ2-1; possibly TRBD1 or TRBD2 for D (5 bases each). V lost 6 bases to trimming and J lost 9 bases, with 15 bases between them. The CDR3 is made up of 12 amino acids. Germline V gene lookup returns CDR1 DFQATT and CDR2 SNEGSKA (reference sequence). The CDR3 region has the DNA TGCAGTGCCGGGGACGCCACGGCTGAGCAGTTCTTC. Translating gives CSAGDATAEQFF.

The gene calls are TRBV6-1 and TRBJ2-3; D uncertain. The length of the CDR3 is 15 residues. Trimming stripped 3 bases from V and 5 bases from J, with 15 bases between. Germline CDR1 reads MNHNS; CDR2 reads SASEGT. This CDR3 reads CASSDFSSRGDTQYF. The DNA for the CDR3 is TGTGCCAGCAGTGACTTTTCCAGCCGTGGAGATACGCAGTATTTT.

The chain couples TRBV5-1 to TRBJ1-1; D is perhaps TRBD1 (5 bases). V was clipped by 4 bases and J by 8 bases, with 21 bases between them. This CDR3 comprises 15 residues. Germline V gene sequence: CDR1 SGHRS, CDR2 YFSETQ. Here the CDR3 reads CASSPGGTLGREAFF. CDR3 coding DNA: TGCGCCAGCAGCCCCGGCGGGACCCTCGGGAGAGAAGCTTTCTTT.

This clonotype occurred a few times. The chain recombines TRBV6-1 with TRBJ1-6; 7 bases fit TRBD1. Germline assignment: CDR1 MNHNS and CDR2 SASEGT. V dropped 4 bases and J dropped 4; count of bases not matched to a gene: 16. The CDR3 spans 19 residues. For the CDR3, the DNA is TGTGCCAGCAGTGGCAACCGGTACTCTCAGGGACAGTATAATTCACCCCTCCACTTT. This sequence encodes CASSGNRYSQGQYNSPLHF.

This clonotype occurred many times. The V gene is TRBV28, the J gene TRBJ2-1; D possibly corresponds to TRBD2 (7 bases). With 5 bases removed from V and 2 bases from J, the gap between germline ends came to 16 bases. Germline CDR1 is MDHEN and CDR2 is SYDVKM. The CDR3 is 16 amino acids. CDR3 region: CASSQGGGGTYNEQFF. The CDR3 bases are TGTGCCAGCAGTCAAGGAGGGGGGGGAACCTACAATGAGCAGTTCTTC.

This clonotype was found many times. J is TRBJ2-3 and V is TRBV5-1, with a possible D match to TRBD2 (6 bases). Trimming removed 4 bases at V and 0 bases at J, with 12 bases between. The CDR3 length is 15 residues. Germline V gene sequence: CDR1 SGHRS, CDR2 YFSETQ. This CDR3 is CASSDGTYSTDTQYF. The CDR3 DNA reads TGCGCCAGCAGCGACGGGACTTATAGCACAGATACGCAGTATTTT.

This clonotype was picked up a small number of times. The chain has TRBV19 and TRBJ2-1; 10 bases line up with TRBD2. The CDR3 totals 16 residues. Per the germline V gene, CDR1 is LNHDA and CDR2 is SQIVND (reference sequence). The trim removed 4 bases at V and 4 bases at J, leaving 7 bases unmatched. CDR3 in DNA: TGTGCCAGTAGTACACGGGCTAGCGGGAGTTACAATGAGCAGTTCTTC. This codes for CASSTRASGSYNEQFF.

The sample holds many counts of this clonotype. This chain connects TRBV12-3 or TRBV12-4 to TRBJ2-7, with TRBD1 matching over 7 bases. With V trimmed by 5 bases and J by 5 bases, 12 bases remained unmatched. The CDR3 has 15 amino acids. DNA for the CDR3: TGTGCCAGCAGTACCGACAGGGATTTTCTCCACGAGCAGTACTTC. Protein product: CASSTDRDFLHEQYF.

The chain carries TRBV27 and TRBJ1-5, with D possibly being TRBD1 (5 bases). V was shortened by 3 bases and J by 8 bases, with 8 bases between the two germline ends. Germline-derived CDR1 and CDR2 are MNHEY and SMNVEV (reference sequence). This CDR3 region has 12 residues. This CDR3 reads CASSLRGEPQHF. Here the CDR3 DNA reads TGTGCCAGCAGTTTGAGGGGTGAGCCCCAGCATTTT.

This clonotype appeared many times. The CDR3 coding sequence is TGTGCCAGCAGTGAGCAGCACCCTTCAATGAACACTGAAGCTTTCTTT. This gives the protein CASSEQHPSMNTEAFF. The chain joins TRBV2 to TRBJ1-1; no definite D call. This CDR3 comprises 16 residues. Germline V gives CDR1 SNHLY, CDR2 FYNNEI. V was shortened by 3 bases and J by 0 bases, with 14 bases between the two germline ends.

This clonotype was counted many times. The CDR3 loop reads CASSPGQAYGWGNSPLHF. The CDR3 bases are TGTGCCAGCAGTCCCGGGCAGGCGTATGGCTGGGGAAATTCACCCCTCCACTTT. The chain employs TRBV12-3 or TRBV12-4 and TRBJ1-6; no clear D. Trimming took 5 bases from V and 7 from J, leaving 24 bases between them. The CDR3 runs 18 residues.

At least ten counts were recorded for this clonotype. The V and J genes are TRBV12-3 or TRBV12-4 and TRBJ1-2; the match to TRBD1 covers 7 bases. Trimming at V came to 6 bases and at J to 7 bases, leaving 8 bases not matched to a gene. This CDR3 region has 13 residues. The CDR3 DNA follows: TGTGCCAGCAGCCCCGGACAGGCTACTGGCTACACCTTC. Its translation is CASSPGQATGYTF.

This clonotype has a count of ten or more. The chain has TRBV27 and TRBJ2-3; perhaps D is TRBD1 or TRBD2 (6 bases each). The V end was cut by 5 bases, the J end by 3 bases, with 12 bases between. Germline V gene data show CDR1 as MNHEY and CDR2 as SMNVEV (reference sequence). The CDR3 length is 14 residues. CDR3 sequence reads: CASSGGRWTDTQYF. The CDR3 coding sequence is TGTGCCAGCAGTGGGGGGCGCTGGACAGATACGCAGTATTTT.

This clonotype was seen at least ten times. This sequence joins TRBV18 and TRBJ2-1; 9 nucleotides agree with TRBD1. This CDR3 spans 14 amino acids. V trimming: 1 base; J trimming: 7 bases; junction bases outside the gene matches: 2. Per the germline V gene, CDR1 is KGHSH and CDR2 is LQKENI. The CDR3 protein is CASSPLDRGNEQFF. DNA for the CDR3: TGTGCCAGCTCACCACTCGACAGGGGGAATGAGCAGTTCTTC. The full variable domain, completed using reference TRBV18 and TRBJ2-1, is NAGVMQNPRHLVRRRGQEARLRCSPMKGHSHVYWYRQLPEEGLKFMVYLQKENIIDESGMPKERFSAEFPKEGPSILRIQQVVRGDSAAYFCASSPLDRGNEQFFGPGTRLTVL.